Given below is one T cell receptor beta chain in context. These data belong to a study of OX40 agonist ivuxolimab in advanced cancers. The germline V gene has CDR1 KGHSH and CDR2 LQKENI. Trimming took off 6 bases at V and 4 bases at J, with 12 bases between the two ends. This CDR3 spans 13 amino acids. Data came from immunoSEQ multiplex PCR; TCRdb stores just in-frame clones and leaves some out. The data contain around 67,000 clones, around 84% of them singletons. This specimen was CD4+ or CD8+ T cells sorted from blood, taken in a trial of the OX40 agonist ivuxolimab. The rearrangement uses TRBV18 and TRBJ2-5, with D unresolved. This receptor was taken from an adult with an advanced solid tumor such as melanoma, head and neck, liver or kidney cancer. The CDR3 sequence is CASSPRLGETQYF. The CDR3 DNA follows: TGTGCCAGCTCCCCGCGCTTAGGAGAGACCCAGTACTTC.